The 4 T cell receptor beta chains given below trace back to one sample, sequenced in a study. The TRBV12-4/TRBJ1-2 clonotypes were amplified using barcode primers with ligated adaptors. TCRdb re-called the multiplex PCR reads through MiXCR, storing one row per CDR3 protein. Of about 2,000 distinct CDR3 sequences in the sample, 1% to 1.5% were seen once. Sequencing was carried out using naive CD4+ T cells sorted from blood. Subset meaning: naive CD4+ T cells, CD4+CD45RA+CD25-. These receptors all come from a female donor with breast cancer.

In this sample, this clonotype turned up a few times. This chain uses TRBV12-3 or TRBV12-4 with TRBJ1-2; no definite D call. This CDR3 region has 13 residues. The V end was cut by 6 bases, the J end by 6 bases, with 14 bases between. The CDR3 sequence: CASSLKGRHGYTF. CDR3 DNA sequence: TGTGCCAGCAGCCTAAAAGGACGCCATGGCTACACCTTC.

By sample share, this clonotype is medium-sized. The chain combines TRBV12-3 or TRBV12-4 with TRBJ1-2; no reliable D call. V was clipped by 3 bases and J by 4 bases, with 9 bases between them. This CDR3 spans 13 amino acids. The CDR3 is CASSFSRFYGYTF. DNA for the CDR3: TGTGCCAGCAGTTTCTCAAGGTTCTATGGCTACACCTTC.

The chain couples TRBV12-3 or TRBV12-4 to TRBJ1-2; D remains unclear. V lost 5 bases to trimming and J lost 5 bases, with 12 bases between them. This CDR3 is built from 13 residues. The chain's CDR3 is CASSQQAAYGYTF. As DNA, the CDR3 is TGTGCCAGCAGTCAACAAGCGGCTTATGGCTACACCTTC.

This clonotype is deemed medium-sized. The V and J genes are TRBV12-3 or TRBV12-4 and TRBJ1-2; no firm D call. V dropped 10 bases and J dropped 4 bases, with 13 bases sitting between them. The CDR3 sequence is 12 residues long. The CDR3 sequence is CATLQMGYGYTF. Written as DNA, the CDR3 is TGTGCCACTCTTCAGATGGGCTATGGCTACACCTTC.